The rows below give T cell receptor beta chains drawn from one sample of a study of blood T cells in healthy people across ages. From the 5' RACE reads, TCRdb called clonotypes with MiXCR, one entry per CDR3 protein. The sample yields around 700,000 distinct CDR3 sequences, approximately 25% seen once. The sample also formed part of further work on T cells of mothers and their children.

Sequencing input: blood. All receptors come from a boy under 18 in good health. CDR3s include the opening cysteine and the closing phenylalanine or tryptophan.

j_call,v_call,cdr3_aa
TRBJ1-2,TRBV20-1,CSARDGREYGYTF
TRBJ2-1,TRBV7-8,CASSLLQGYVNEQFF
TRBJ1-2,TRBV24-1,CATSDLGGYGYTF
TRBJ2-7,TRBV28,CASSSPIAGSNEQYF
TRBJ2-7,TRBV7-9,CASSGPGSSYEQYF
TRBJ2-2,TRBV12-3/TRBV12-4,CASQGRGAPGELFF
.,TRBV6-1,CASSRPQGLAYNEQFF
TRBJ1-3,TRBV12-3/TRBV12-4,CASSLWFSGNTIYF
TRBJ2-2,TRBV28,CASRLGTSVNTGELFF
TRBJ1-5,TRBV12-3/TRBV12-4,CASRTSGGTNQPQHF
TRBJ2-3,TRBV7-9,CASSLGQGMTDTQYF
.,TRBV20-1,CSASRGNSGRAGNEQFF
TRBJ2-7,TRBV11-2,CASSLRTPHYEQYF
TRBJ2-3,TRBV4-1,CASSQLVSQSTDTQYF
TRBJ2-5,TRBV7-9,CASSGWGPEETQYF
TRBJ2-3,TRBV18,CASSPTLAGITDTQYF
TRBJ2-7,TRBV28,CASSSGSGSVYEQYF
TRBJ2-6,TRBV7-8,CASSRQRRPPGANVLTF
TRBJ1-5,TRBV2,CASSENPWGWEQPQHF
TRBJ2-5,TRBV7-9,CASSPPYAGETQYF
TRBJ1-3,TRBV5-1,CAGSSTRNTIYF
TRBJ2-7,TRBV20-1,CSARAGGYEQYF
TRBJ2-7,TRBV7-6,CASSQEGGGRYEQYF
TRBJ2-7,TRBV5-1,CASSSRAESYEQYF